The rows below give T cell receptor beta chains drawn from one sample of a study of cytomegalovirus exposure and HLA in healthy donors. Sequenced by immunoSEQ multiplex PCR; TCRdb stores in-frame clones only, minus some. The sample consists of approximately 32,000 clones, 70% to 85% of them appearing once. The sample taken for sequencing was PBMCs. These receptors were taken from a young woman in good health and CMV-seronegative. Both conserved end residues are part of each CDR3. Fields, in order: clone size, J gene, D gene, V gene, CDR3 length, CDR3 protein, CDR3 DNA. The D gene is left open where the match is weak. Size is omitted from some rows. Given values are once, few, many or a class for expanded clones.

size: .; J: TRBJ1-3; D: .; V: TRBV6-1; length: 15; CDR3: CASSALFGNGNTIYF; DNA: TGTGCCAGCAGTGCCCTATTCGGGAACGGAAACACCATATATTTT
size: .; J: TRBJ2-3; D: .; V: TRBV7-2; length: 13; CDR3: CASSLGGADTQYF; DNA: TGTGCCAGCAGCTTAGGGGGGGCAGATACGCAGTATTTT
size: .; J: TRBJ2-6; D: .; V: TRBV5-6; length: 15; CDR3: CASSSPYAGANVLTF; DNA: TGTGCCAGCAGCTCACCATATGCGGGGGCCAACGTCCTGACTTTC
size: .; J: TRBJ2-7; D: .; V: TRBV19; length: 12; CDR3: CASSINGGEQYF; DNA: TGTGCCAGTAGTATAAACGGGGGCGAGCAGTACTTC
size: few; J: TRBJ2-3; D: .; V: TRBV7-3; length: 15; CDR3: CASSSYGGSTDTQYF; DNA: TGTGCCAGCAGCTCGTACGGGGGAAGCACAGATACGCAGTATTTT
size: .; J: TRBJ1-1; D: .; V: TRBV5-6; length: 14; CDR3: CASSPGLMNTEAFF; DNA: TGTGCCAGCAGCCCGGGACTCATGAACACTGAAGCTTTCTTT
size: .; J: TRBJ2-7; D: TRBD1; V: TRBV7-6; length: 16; CDR3: CASSPGFTTGSYEQYF; DNA: TGTGCCAGCAGCCCTGGATTTACGACAGGGTCCTACGAGCAGTACTTC
size: .; J: TRBJ1-6; D: .; V: TRBV13; length: 15; CDR3: CASSRRSSYNSPLHF; DNA: TGTGCCAGCAGCCGACGGAGCTCCTATAATTCACCCCTCCACTTT
size: .; J: TRBJ2-5; D: TRBD2; V: TRBV29-1; length: 12; CDR3: CSVLAGGETQYF; DNA: TGCAGCGTTCTAGCGGGAGGGGAGACCCAGTACTTC
size: .; J: TRBJ2-1; D: .; V: TRBV2; length: 14; CDR3: CASSQTRSYNEQFF; DNA: TGTGCCAGCAGTCAGACTAGATCCTACAATGAGCAGTTCTTC
size: .; J: TRBJ1-4; D: .; V: TRBV11-1; length: 15; CDR3: CASSLVRGSGEKLFF; DNA: TGTGCCAGCAGCTTAGTCAGGGGCAGCGGTGAAAAACTGTTTTTT
size: .; J: TRBJ2-7; D: TRBD2; V: TRBV25-1; length: 15; CDR3: CASTTSGRGMDEQYF; DNA: TGTGCCAGCACTACTAGCGGGAGAGGGATGGACGAGCAGTACTTC
size: .; J: TRBJ2-2; D: .; V: TRBV7-9; length: 14; CDR3: CARGGLLNTGELFF; DNA: TGTGCCAGGGGTGGACTGCTGAACACCGGGGAGCTGTTTTTT
size: .; J: TRBJ1-2; D: .; V: TRBV25-1; length: 12; CDR3: CASNKGVCGYTF; DNA: TGTGCCAGCAACAAGGGGGTATGCGGCTACACCTTC
size: .; J: TRBJ2-6; D: .; V: TRBV4-1; length: 17; CDR3: CASSHGQAYSGANVLTF; DNA: TGCGCCAGCAGCCATGGACAAGCATACTCTGGGGCCAACGTCCTGACTTTC
size: .; J: TRBJ2-7; D: .; V: TRBV1; length: 13; CDR3: CTSSLWSTYEQYF; DNA: TGCACCAGCAGCCTATGGAGTACCTACGAGCAGTACTTC
size: .; J: TRBJ2-1; D: TRBD1; V: TRBV14; length: 14; CDR3: CASSLGQAVNEQFF; DNA: TGTGCCAGTAGCCTCGGACAGGCCGTCAATGAGCAGTTCTTC
size: few; J: TRBJ2-7; D: .; V: TRBV6-6; length: 14; CDR3: CASSYDGQAYEQYF; DNA: TGTGCCAGCAGTTACGATGGACAAGCCTACGAGCAGTACTTC
size: few; J: TRBJ2-1; D: .; V: TRBV27; length: 15; CDR3: CASAPGTFSYNEQFF; DNA: TGTGCCAGCGCCCCCGGGACATTCTCCTACAATGAGCAGTTCTTC
size: .; J: TRBJ2-3; D: .; V: TRBV27; length: 13; CDR3: CASSLATPDTQYF; DNA: TGTGCCAGCAGTTTAGCGACTCCGGATACGCAGTATTTT
size: .; J: TRBJ1-1; D: .; V: TRBV18; length: 13; CDR3: CASSKDTTTEAFF; DNA: TGTGCCAGCTCAAAGGACACGACCACTGAAGCTTTCTTT
size: few; J: TRBJ2-7; D: .; V: TRBV4-2; length: 13; CDR3: CASSHPKRGEQYF; DNA: TGTGCCAGCAGCCACCCGAAGCGTGGCGAGCAGTACTTC
size: .; J: TRBJ1-2; D: TRBD1; V: TRBV27; length: 16; CDR3: CASSSPTGDLGYGYTF; DNA: TGTGCCAGCAGTTCCCCGACAGGGGATTTGGGCTATGGCTACACCTTC
size: few; J: TRBJ2-1; D: TRBD2; V: TRBV27; length: 13; CDR3: CASSRTSMGEQFF; DNA: TGTGCCAGCAGTCGGACTAGTATGGGTGAGCAGTTCTTC
size: .; J: TRBJ1-1; D: .; V: TRBV19; length: 14; CDR3: CASSISAENTEAFF; DNA: TGTGCCAGTAGTATTTCAGCGGAAAACACTGAAGCTTTCTTT
size: few; J: TRBJ1-1; D: .; V: TRBV5-4; length: 13; CDR3: CASRLTANTEAFF; DNA: TGTGCCAGCAGACTGACAGCTAACACTGAAGCTTTCTTT
size: .; J: TRBJ2-5; D: .; V: TRBV6-6; length: 16; CDR3: CASSYAPPPPSQEQYF; DNA: TGTGCCAGCAGTTACGCCCCTCCTCCTCCTTCCCAAGAGCAGTACTTC
size: .; J: TRBJ1-1; D: .; V: TRBV7-6; length: 14; CDR3: CASSDGTLGTEAFF; DNA: TGTGCCAGCAGCGACGGGACATTGGGGACTGAAGCTTTCTTT
size: .; J: TRBJ1-5; D: TRBD1; V: TRBV7-6; length: 14; CDR3: CASSLGDSFQPQHF; DNA: TGTGCCAGCAGCTTGGGGGACAGCTTTCAGCCCCAGCATTTT
size: .; J: TRBJ2-3; D: .; V: TRBV5-6; length: 13; CDR3: CASSWGGTDTQYF; DNA: TGTGCCAGCAGCTGGGGCGGTACAGATACGCAGTATTTT
size: .; J: TRBJ2-3; D: TRBD2; V: TRBV9; length: 16; CDR3: CASSPHGERETDTQYF; DNA: TGTGCCAGCAGCCCTCACGGCGAGCGGGAGACAGATACGCAGTATTTT
size: .; J: TRBJ1-2; D: TRBD1; V: TRBV7-2; length: 17; CDR3: CASSPDRGLFLNYGYPF; DNA: TGTGCCAGCAGCCCGGACAGGGGCCTCTTCCTTAACTATGGCTACCCCTTC
size: once; J: TRBJ2-7; D: .; V: TRBV29-1; length: 13; CDR3: CSARIGKGDEQYF; DNA: TGCAGCGCACGAATCGGAAAGGGGGACGAGCAGTACTTC
size: .; J: TRBJ1-1; D: .; V: TRBV5-1; length: 13; CDR3: CASSLVANTEAFF; DNA: TGCGCCAGCAGCTTGGTGGCGAACACTGAAGCTTTCTTT
size: .; J: TRBJ1-1; D: .; V: TRBV6-5; length: 14; CDR3: CASSAGGWNTEAFF; DNA: TGTGCCAGCAGTGCGGGTGGCTGGAACACTGAAGCTTTCTTT
size: .; J: TRBJ2-7; D: TRBD1; V: TRBV6-5; length: 14; CDR3: CASSPGTGVREQYF; DNA: TGTGCCAGCAGTCCCGGGACAGGGGTCCGTGAGCAGTACTTC
size: .; J: TRBJ2-1; D: TRBD2; V: TRBV2; length: 17; CDR3: CASKGSVAGFSYNEQFF; DNA: TGTGCCAGCAAAGGGTCGGTAGCGGGGTTCTCCTACAATGAGCAGTTCTTC
size: .; J: TRBJ2-5; D: .; V: TRBV5-1; length: 15; CDR3: CASSLVRGARETQYF; DNA: TGCGCCAGCAGCTTGGTACGGGGGGCGAGAGAGACCCAGTACTTC
size: .; J: TRBJ1-3; D: .; V: TRBV7-2; length: 15; CDR3: CASSLVTSGGNTIYF; DNA: TGTGCCAGCAGCTTAGTAACCTCAGGAGGAAACACCATATATTTT
size: .; J: TRBJ1-1; D: .; V: TRBV30; length: 11; CDR3: CAWNGGTEAFF; DNA: TGTGCCTGGAACGGGGGCACTGAAGCTTTCTTT
size: .; J: TRBJ1-2; D: .; V: TRBV7-2; length: 17; CDR3: CASSFIGPNSGYYGYTF; DNA: TGTGCCAGCAGCTTCATAGGGCCGAACAGCGGATATTATGGCTACACCTTC
size: .; J: TRBJ2-5; D: .; V: TRBV29-1; length: 12; CDR3: CSVPSGAETQYF; DNA: TGCAGCGTTCCTTCAGGGGCCGAGACCCAGTACTTC